The T cell receptor (beta chain) described here comes from a study of blood T cell repertoires in COVID-19. Study-wide context: In each case, the material was cDNA or gDNA derived from T cells, B-cell-depleted T cells, or PBMCs.

The V end was cut by 4 bases, the J end by 0 bases, with 16 bases between. The CDR3 loop spans 17 amino acids. The V gene's germline CDR1 is LGHDT and CDR2 YNNKEL (reference sequence). In the original processing: Reference gene primer amplification gave estimated nucleated cell counts. Libraries were prepared by immunoSEQ multiplex PCR; TCRdb keeps only in-frame clonotypes and omits some of them. V and J calls and clone size follow that table, whereas D and trimming were derived from the DNA. The sample has around 170,000 clones, 85% to 90% seen once; the top ten hold around 0.63%. Sequencing was done on a sample of peripheral blood. The rearrangement links TRBV3-1 (or the pseudogene TRBV3-2) to TRBJ1-3; the D is unclear. The receptor was isolated from a man in his sixties with COVID-19, enrolled during active disease. The CDR3 DNA sequence: TGTGCCAGCAGCCTTTCTGGAACGGGTCGCTCTGGAAACACCATATATTTT. Its translation is CASSLSGTGRSGNTIYF.